One sample yielded the 3 T cell receptor beta chains listed below, sequenced in a study of breast tumors, draining lymph nodes, adjacent tissues. MiXCR, run by TCRdb on the multiplex PCR reads, gives a single entry per CDR3 protein. Of around 290,000 distinct CDR3 sequences listed, around 31% are singletons. Breast cancer patients provided tissue from their axillary draining lymph nodes. Sequencing used axillary lymph node tissue. These receptors came from a female donor with breast cancer. Some clones in this sample may be carry-over from other donors' samples.

This chain joins TRBV10-3 and TRBJ1-2; 8 bases are a match to TRBD1. V was clipped by 9 bases and J by 3 bases; unmatched bases: 12. The CDR3 sequence is 15 residues long. Per germline, CDR1 ENHRY and CDR2 SYGVKD. This chain's CDR3 is CAIRITGQGDYGYTF. The CDR3, as DNA: TGTGCCATTCGTATAACCGGACAGGGAGACTATGGCTACACCTTC.

At least ten counts were recorded for this clonotype. Relative to the germline gene, one junction end is altered; a read error may explain this. V and J are TRBV6-2 or TRBV6-3 and TRBJ2-5; D remains unclear. The length of the CDR3 is 12 residues. CDR1 and CDR2 (germline): MNHEY, SVGEGT. CDR3 bases: TGTGCCAGCAGTCACTCTCGAGAGACCCAGTACTTC. Translated: CASSHSRETQYF.

In this sample, this clonotype turned up many times. In DNA form, the CDR3 reads TGCAGCGTTGCCATGGGGACTAGCGACTACGAGCAGTACTTC. Amino acids: CSVAMGTSDYEQYF. This sequence joins TRBV29-1 and TRBJ2-7; 10 bases align to TRBD2. The CDR3 has 14 residues. The V and J ends lost 4 bases and 3 bases, in that order; junction bases with no gene match: 6. CDR1 and CDR2 (germline): SQVTM, ANQGSEA.